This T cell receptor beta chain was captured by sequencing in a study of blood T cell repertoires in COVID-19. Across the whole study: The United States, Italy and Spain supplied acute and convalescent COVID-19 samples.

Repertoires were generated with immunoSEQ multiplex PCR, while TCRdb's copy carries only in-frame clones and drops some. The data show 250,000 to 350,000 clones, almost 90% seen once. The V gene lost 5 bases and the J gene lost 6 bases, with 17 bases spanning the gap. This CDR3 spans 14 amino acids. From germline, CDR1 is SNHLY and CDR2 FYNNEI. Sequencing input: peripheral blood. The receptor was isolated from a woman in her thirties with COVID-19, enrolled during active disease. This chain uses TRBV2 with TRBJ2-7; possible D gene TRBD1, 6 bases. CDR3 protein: CASSLGAVLIEQYF. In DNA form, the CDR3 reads TGTGCCAGCAGTTTGGGGGCAGTCTTAATCGAGCAGTACTTC.